This TCR beta chain was identified during a study of beta chain features in type 1 diabetes. The overall study: In all, about 110 million sorted cells from all samples were analyzed.

The CDR3 length is 15 residues. Trimming took off 3 bases at V and 1 base at J, with 11 bases between the two ends. The V gene's germline CDR1 is SGHNT and CDR2 YYREEE (reference sequence). All of the isolated RNA was reverse transcribed, so expressed TCRB transcripts were sequenced. Clones were sequenced by immunoSEQ multiplex PCR, and TCRdb holds only the in-frame ones, with some missing. This table holds 250,000 to 300,000 clones, 24% found once. Study-wide points: At VDJ recombination sites, type 1 diabetes patients had fewer insertions and more deleted nucleotides. Shortening of TCRB CDR3s, moderate but significant, appeared in all four CD4+ subsets of Type 1 diabetes patients.

This clone was picked up a small number of times. Its antigen is not identified. V gene TRBV5-4 combines with J gene TRBJ2-1; possibly TRBD2 for D (6 bases). The TCR comes from a woman aged 25 to 39 with type 1 diabetes. Sequences were obtained from naive CD4+ T cells from blood. The CDR3 bases are TGTGCCAGCAGCTCTGCGGGATCGTCCTACAATGAGCAGTTCTTC. Encoded protein: CASSSAGSSYNEQFF.